A single sample gave rise to the 32 T cell receptor beta chains below, sequenced in a study of response to subunit inactivated influenza vaccine. TCRdb reprocessed the RT-PCR reads via MiXCR and lists one record per CDR3 protein. The table has 250,000 to 350,000 distinct CDR3 sequences, over 20% seen once. Sequences were derived from PBMCs from blood, sampled less than 22 months after vaccination. Receptor source: a man between 50 and 69 years old who received an inactivated influenza vaccine.

This clonotype has a handful of counts. V gene TRBV29-1 combines with J gene TRBJ2-3; D is uncertain. Germline V gives CDR1 SQVTM, CDR2 ANQGSEA. Trimming pared 4 bases from V and 4 bases from J, leaving 9 bases between. The CDR3 consists of 12 residues. The CDR3 DNA reads as TGCAGCGTTGTTGCGGAACCAGATACGCAGTATTTT. Amino acid sequence: CSVVAEPDTQYF.

This chain uses TRBV5-1 with TRBJ2-1; D ambiguous. V shed 0 bases and J shed 10 bases, with 11 bases lying between them. Germline CDR1 SGHRS, CDR2 YFSETQ. The CDR3 is 13 residues long. The CDR3 spells CASSLVRSFEQFF. The CDR3 DNA reads TGCGCCAGCAGCTTGGTTCGGAGCTTCGAGCAGTTCTTC.

J is TRBJ2-7 and V is TRBV15, with 7 bases that match TRBD2. CDR1 is LNHNV, CDR2 YYDKDF, per germline (reference sequence). There are 16 residues in the CDR3. Losses at the gene ends were 1 base for V and 5 bases for J; bases not matched to a gene: 11. The CDR3 reads CATSRVRGVAGDEQYF. The CDR3 nucleotides read TGTGCCACCAGCAGAGTCCGCGGGGTGGCGGGGGACGAGCAGTACTTC.

V gene TRBV7-2 combines with J gene TRBJ1-2; D unclear. Germline values: CDR1 SGHTA, CDR2 FQGNSA. The CDR3 is 14 residues long. V lost 3 bases to trimming and J lost 3 bases, with 11 bases between them. The CDR3 here is CASSLGLLDYGYTF. CDR3 in DNA: TGTGCCAGCAGCTTGGGCCTGTTGGACTATGGCTACACCTTC.

This clonotype was observed a few times. CDR3 in DNA: TGTGCCAGCAGCCAAGGCGGGACAGGGCTTTACACCGGGGAGCTGTTTTTT. Protein sequence: CASSQGGTGLYTGELFF. The chain carries TRBV14 and TRBJ2-2; 9 bases align to TRBD1. Unmatched junction bases numbered 6, after V lost 1 base and J lost 3 bases. CDR3 size: 17 residues. Germline V lookup: CDR1 SGHDN, CDR2 FVKESK.

The genes are TRBV29-1 and TRBJ1-5; D is possibly TRBD1 (6 bases). The CDR3 contains 14 residues. Germline CDR1 is SQVTM and CDR2 is ANQGSEA. V lost 4 bases and J lost 7, with 17 bases in between. The CDR3 region is CSVGEPGVGQPQHF. In DNA form, the CDR3 reads TGCAGCGTTGGGGAGCCAGGGGTTGGACAGCCCCAGCATTTT.

This clonotype has just one count. The genes are TRBV7-2 and TRBJ2-1; D may be TRBD2 (5 bases). The CDR3 runs to 16 residues. Trimming took off 1 base at V and 3 bases at J, with 13 bases between the two ends. Germline values: CDR1 SGHTA, CDR2 FQGNSA. CDR3 DNA sequence: TGTGCCAGCAGCTTAGTTGAGGGTCTGAGCTACAATGAGCAGTTCTTC. Protein: CASSLVEGLSYNEQFF.

On this clonotype itself: Germline and junction disagree at one end, which may indicate a read error. The chain uses TRBV12-3 or TRBV12-4 and TRBJ2-7, with 10 nucleotides matching TRBD2. The CDR3 loop spans 14 amino acids. The CDR3, as DNA: TGTGCCATCAGTTTAGCGGGGGGCCCTGGGGAGCAGTACTTC. The encoded protein is CAISLAGGPGEQYF.

This clonotype was observed a few times. This rearrangement joins TRBV7-9 to TRBJ1-6, with D tentatively TRBD1 (5 bases). Trimming took 1 base from V and 13 from J, leaving 23 bases between them. This CDR3 has 17 amino acids. From germline, CDR1 is SEHNR and CDR2 FQNEAQ (reference sequence). The CDR3 DNA sequence: TGTGCCAGCAGCTTAGTGGGGGGGAACTCTCTCAGGAATCCCCTCCACTTT. Amino acid sequence: CASSLVGGNSLRNPLHF. Drawing the rest from reference TRBV7-9 and TRBJ1-6, the complete variable domain is DTGVSQNPRHKITKRGQNVTFRCDPISEHNRLYWYRQTLGQGPEFLTYFQNEAQLEKSRLLSDRFSAERPKGSFSTLEIQRTEQGDSAMYLCASSLVGGNSLRNPLHFGNGTRLTVT.

This clonotype was recorded many times. The rearrangement joins TRBV2 to TRBJ1-2, with D unclear. Between the trimmed V and J ends, which lost 6 bases and 6 bases, there was a span of 8 bases. In germline, CDR1 is SNHLY, CDR2 FYNNEI. The CDR3 sequence is 11 residues long. The CDR3: CASSEQNGYTF. The DNA for the CDR3 is TGTGCCAGCAGCGAACAAAATGGCTACACCTTC.

The CDR3 DNA sequence: TGCAGTGCGAGCCGGGACAGGGGTTCCTACGAGCAGTACTTC. Translated: CSASRDRGSYEQYF. The rearrangement links TRBV20-1 to TRBJ2-7, with TRBD1 matching 10 bases. The V and J ends lost 6 bases and 1 base, in that order; junction bases with no gene match: 6. The length of the CDR3 is 14 residues. The germline CDR1 and CDR2 sequences are DFQATT and SNEGSKA (reference sequence).

The chain links TRBV20-1 to TRBJ2-1; 8 nucleotides align to TRBD2. Germline CDR1 reads DFQATT; CDR2 reads SNEGSKA (reference sequence). This CDR3 contains 14 residues. V was pared by 3 bases and J by 4 bases, with 5 bases of the junction left unmatched. This CDR3 is CSASPRGRYNEQFF. The CDR3 DNA sequence: TGCAGTGCTAGCCCACGCGGGAGGTACAATGAGCAGTTCTTC.

This clonotype was detected a few times. The chain employs TRBV5-1 and TRBJ1-6, with TRBD1 as a possible D gene (5 bases). Germline values: CDR1 SGHRS, CDR2 YFSETQ. Trimming shortened V by 4 bases and J by 6 bases, and 11 bases separated the two germline ends. The CDR3 consists of 14 residues. In DNA form, the CDR3 reads TGCGCCAGCAGCGAGGGGATTCGTAATTCACCCCTCCACTTT. Its translation: CASSEGIRNSPLHF.

This clonotype was seen a handful of times. The chain couples TRBV20-1 to TRBJ1-5; TRBD1 matches at 10 bases. Germline CDR1 reads DFQATT; CDR2 reads SNEGSKA (reference sequence). This CDR3 region has 15 residues. V shed 5 bases, J shed 2 bases, and the junction held 6 bases outside the gene matches. As DNA, the CDR3 is TGCAGTGCTGCGGACAGGGGGATAGGCAATCAGCCCCAGCATTTT. This translates into CSAADRGIGNQPQHF.

The chain employs TRBV29-1 and TRBJ1-5; TRBD1 aligns across 9 bases. Germline lookup yields CDR1 SQVTM and CDR2 ANQGSEA. J was trimmed by 5 bases and V by 6 bases; bases with no gene match: 8. The CDR3 has 14 amino acids. The CDR3 DNA follows: TGCAGCGTGACAGGGGGGTCCCTAGATCAGCCCCAGCATTTT. It encodes CSVTGGSLDQPQHF.

V is TRBV7-2 and J is TRBJ2-4; 7 nucleotides match TRBD1. Germline V CDR1 and CDR2: SGHTA, FQGNSA. The CDR3 totals 13 residues. Trimming at V came to 2 bases and at J to 7 bases, leaving 2 bases not matched to a gene. In nucleotides, the CDR3 is TGTGCCAGCAGCTTACGCAGGGGGAACATTCAGTACTTC. Its translation: CASSLRRGNIQYF.

In its sample, this clonotype was seen a few times. The V gene is TRBV12-3 or TRBV12-4, the J gene TRBJ2-5; 8 bases fit TRBD1. With 6 bases clipped from V and 4 bases from J, the junction kept 7 bases outside the gene matches. This CDR3 region has 14 residues. CDR3 in amino acids: CASSTDRAGETQYF. CDR3 in DNA: TGTGCCAGCAGCACGGACAGGGCGGGAGAGACCCAGTACTTC.

The rearrangement uses TRBV20-1 and TRBJ2-5; D is unclear. V lost 1 base, J lost 0 bases, and 12 bases lay in between. This CDR3 is built from 15 residues. In germline, CDR1 is DFQATT, CDR2 SNEGSKA (reference sequence). CDR3 loop: CSARASSRNQETQYF. The CDR3 nucleotides are TGCAGTGCTAGAGCGAGCAGTCGAAACCAAGAGACCCAGTACTTC.

This clonotype has more than one count but fewer than ten. The CDR3: CASSLAAGQGEIEAFF. As DNA, the CDR3 is TGTGCCAGCAGCTTGGCCGCCGGACAGGGGGAAATTGAAGCTTTCTTT. The chain carries TRBV5-7 and TRBJ1-1, with 10 bases that match TRBD1. TRBV5-7 belongs to the ORF category, with a function that is uncertain. This CDR3 is 16 amino acids long. V dropped 0 bases and J dropped 7; count of bases not matched to a gene: 9.

Only a few counts were recorded for this clonotype. CDR3 region: CASSPKTGPFSTDTQYF. CDR3 DNA: TGCGCCAGCAGCCCGAAGACAGGGCCCTTTAGCACAGATACGCAGTATTTT. The chain employs TRBV5-1 and TRBJ2-3; 7 bases are a match to TRBD1. With 4 bases clipped from V and 0 bases from J, the junction kept 11 bases outside the gene matches. The V gene's germline CDR1 is SGHRS and CDR2 YFSETQ. The CDR3 covers 17 residues. Full variable domain (outside the CDR3, taken from reference TRBV5-1 and TRBJ2-3): KAGVTQTPRYLIKTRGQQVTLSCSPISGHRSVSWYQQTPGQGLQFLFEYFSETQRNKGNFPGRFSGRQFSNSRSEMNVSTLELGDSALYLCASSPKTGPFSTDTQYFGPGTRLTVL.

The chain uses TRBV5-1 and TRBJ1-4, with 9 bases matching TRBD1. The CDR3 runs to 13 residues. J lost 8 bases, V lost 3 bases, and 2 bases had no gene match. The V gene's germline CDR1 is SGHRS and CDR2 YFSETQ. In DNA, the CDR3 is TGCGCCAGCAGCTCGGGACAGGGAGAAAAACTGTTTTTT. Amino acid sequence: CASSSGQGEKLFF.

This clonotype came up a few times. This rearrangement joins TRBV18 to TRBJ1-3; D call uncertain. Germline CDR1 is KGHSH and CDR2 is LQKENI. This CDR3 contains 15 residues. With 2 bases removed from V and 0 bases from J, the gap between germline ends came to 8 bases. Here the CDR3 reads CASSPSRGSGNTIYF. The CDR3 DNA reads TGTGCCAGCTCACCATCCCGGGGCTCTGGAAACACCATATATTTT.

This clonotype was detected a few times. The gene calls are TRBV7-8 and TRBJ2-2; 10 bases fit TRBD1. Trimming cost V 5 bases and J 4 bases; bases outside gene matches: 10. Germline V gene data show CDR1 as SGHVS and CDR2 as FQNEAQ. This CDR3 is 17 amino acids long. The CDR3 nucleotides are TGTGCCAGCAGCCCAACGGGACAGGGGTGGGCCACCGGGGAGCTGTTTTTT. Protein: CASSPTGQGWATGELFF.

This clonotype was counted ten times or more. The gene calls are TRBV7-2 and TRBJ2-7; possibly TRBD2 for D (5 bases). The CDR3 runs 14 residues. The germline CDR1 and CDR2 sequences are SGHTA and FQGNSA. V was shortened by 3 bases and J by 0 bases, with 9 bases between the two germline ends. The CDR3 spells CASSLSGSSYEQYF. CDR3 coding DNA: TGTGCCAGCAGCTTGAGTGGGAGCTCCTACGAGCAGTACTTC.

The chain carries TRBV5-1 and TRBJ1-1; D is unresolved. This CDR3 has 14 amino acids. Germline V gives CDR1 SGHRS, CDR2 YFSETQ. Trimming cost V 4 bases and J 1 base, with 11 bases left between them. CDR3 nucleotides: TGCGCCAGCAGCCCGACCGCGGGGAACACTGAAGCTTTCTTT. Its translation: CASSPTAGNTEAFF.

The J gene is TRBJ2-3, the V gene TRBV5-4, with TRBD1 matching over 9 bases. The J segment lost 7 bases and the V segment lost 4 bases, leaving 7 bases of the junction unmatched. The germline gives CDR1 SGHNT, CDR2 YYREEE (reference sequence). This CDR3 comprises 14 residues. CDR3 sequence: CASSPGQGSYTQYF. In DNA form, the CDR3 reads TGTGCCAGCAGCCCGGGACAGGGTTCGTATACGCAGTATTTT.

This chain joins TRBV24-1 and TRBJ2-5, with 8 bases identical to TRBD1. With 4 bases clipped from V and 4 bases from J, the junction kept 10 bases outside the gene matches. The CDR3 length is 16 residues. CDR1 and CDR2 from the germline V gene are KGHDR and SFDVKD. The CDR3 loop reads CATSENDRGSSETQYF. CDR3 bases: TGTGCCACCAGTGAGAACGACAGGGGCAGTTCAGAGACCCAGTACTTC.

V and J are TRBV21-1 and TRBJ2-1; TRBD2 is the table's D call and was not checked against the DNA. TRBV21-1 is termed a pseudogene. This CDR3 is 13 amino acids long. In DNA, the CDR3 is TGTGCCAGCTGGCTAGCGGGAGTATCTAAGCAGTTCTTC. This codes for CASWLAGVSKQFF.

There are a few counts of this clonotype. CDR3 in DNA: TGTGCCAGCAGGTTTGGGGGAGGGAGCACAGATACGCAGTATTTT. Its protein is CASRFGGGSTDTQYF. The rearrangement joins TRBV11-2 to TRBJ2-3; 7 positions agree with TRBD2. V dropped 6 bases and J dropped 0; count of bases not matched to a gene: 6. The CDR3 spans 15 residues. The germline V gene encodes CDR1 SGHAT and CDR2 FQNNGV.

This chain links TRBV28 with TRBJ1-5; D possibly corresponds to TRBD1 (6 bases). CDR3 size: 17 residues. Germline V CDR1 and CDR2: MDHEN, SYDVKM. Trimming shortened V by 6 bases and J by 4 bases, and 22 bases separated the two germline ends. CDR3 amino acids: CASRIPAGGHFNQPQHF. The CDR3 bases are TGTGCCAGCAGGATCCCGGCGGGGGGCCACTTTAATCAGCCCCAGCATTTT.

This clonotype was detected a few times. The rearrangement links TRBV24-1 to TRBJ1-1; D unclear. Germline lookup yields CDR1 KGHDR and CDR2 SFDVKD. This CDR3 has 14 residues. Between the trimmed V and J ends, which lost 4 bases and 10 bases, there was a span of 18 bases. CDR3 region: CATSEAGPVARAFF. The CDR3 region has the DNA TGTGCCACCAGTGAGGCCGGGCCGGTAGCGAGAGCTTTCTTT.

This clonotype was detected a few times. This chain joins TRBV28 and TRBJ2-7; 9 positions match TRBD1. The trim removed 2 bases at V and 3 bases at J, leaving 11 bases unmatched. CDR1 and CDR2 from the germline V gene are MDHEN and SYDVKM. The CDR3 is 17 residues long. The CDR3 loop is CASSLDFGTGYYYEQYF. DNA of the CDR3: TGTGCCAGCAGTTTAGACTTCGGGACAGGGTATTACTACGAGCAGTACTTC.